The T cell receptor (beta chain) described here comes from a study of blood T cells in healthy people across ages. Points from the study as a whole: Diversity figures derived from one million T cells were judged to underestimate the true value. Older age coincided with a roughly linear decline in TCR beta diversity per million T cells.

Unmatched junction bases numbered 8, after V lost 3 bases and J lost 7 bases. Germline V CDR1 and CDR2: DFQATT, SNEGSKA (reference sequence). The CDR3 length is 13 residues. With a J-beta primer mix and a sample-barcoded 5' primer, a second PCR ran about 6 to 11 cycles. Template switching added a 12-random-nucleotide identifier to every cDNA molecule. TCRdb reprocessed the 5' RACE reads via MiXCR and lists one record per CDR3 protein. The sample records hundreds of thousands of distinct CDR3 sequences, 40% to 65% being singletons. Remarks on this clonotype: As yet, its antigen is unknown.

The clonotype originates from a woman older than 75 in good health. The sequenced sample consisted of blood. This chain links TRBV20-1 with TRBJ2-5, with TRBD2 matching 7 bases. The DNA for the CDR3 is TGCAGTGCTAGGGGCGGGGGTAGCGGGACCCAGTACTTC. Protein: CSARGGGSGTQYF.